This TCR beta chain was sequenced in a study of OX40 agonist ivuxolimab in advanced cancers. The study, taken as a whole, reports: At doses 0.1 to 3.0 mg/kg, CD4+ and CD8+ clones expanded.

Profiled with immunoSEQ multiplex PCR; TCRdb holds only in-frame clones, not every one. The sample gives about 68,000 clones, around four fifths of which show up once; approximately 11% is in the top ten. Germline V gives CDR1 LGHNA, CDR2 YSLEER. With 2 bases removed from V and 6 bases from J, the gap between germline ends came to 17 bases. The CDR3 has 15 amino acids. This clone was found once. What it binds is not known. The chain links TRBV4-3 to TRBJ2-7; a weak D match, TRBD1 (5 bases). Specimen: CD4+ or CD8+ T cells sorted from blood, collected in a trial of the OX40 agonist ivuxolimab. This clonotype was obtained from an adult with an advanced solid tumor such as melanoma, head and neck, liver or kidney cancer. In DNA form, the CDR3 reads TGCGCCAGCAGCCAACGCCGGGTTTCAGGGTCCGAGCAGTACTTC. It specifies CASSQRRVSGSEQYF.